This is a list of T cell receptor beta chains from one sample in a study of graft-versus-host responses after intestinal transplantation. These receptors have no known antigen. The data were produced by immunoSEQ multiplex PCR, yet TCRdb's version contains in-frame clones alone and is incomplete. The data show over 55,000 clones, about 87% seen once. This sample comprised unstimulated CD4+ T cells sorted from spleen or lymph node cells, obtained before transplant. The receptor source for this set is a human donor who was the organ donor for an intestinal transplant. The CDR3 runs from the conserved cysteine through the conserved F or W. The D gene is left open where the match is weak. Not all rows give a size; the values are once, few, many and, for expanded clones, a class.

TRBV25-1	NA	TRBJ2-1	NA	TGTGCCAGCAGTGAATCGGTCCGCCGAGGGGAGCAGTTCTTC	CASSESVRRGEQFF
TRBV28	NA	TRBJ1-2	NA	TGTGCCAGCAGTCCCCAGGCGGCAGGGGAGGGCTACACCTTC	CASSPQAAGEGYTF
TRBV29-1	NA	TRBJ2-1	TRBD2	TGCAGCGTAGTAGCGGGGAACTGGGCGATCTACAATGAGCAGTTCTTC	CSVVAGNWAIYNEQFF
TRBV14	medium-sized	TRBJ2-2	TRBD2	TGTGCCAGCAGCCAAGGCAGGCGGGGGGGCGCCGGGGAGCTGTTTTTT	CASSQGRRGGAGELFF
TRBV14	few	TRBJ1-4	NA	TGTGCCAGCAGCCAAGATTTATCTGAAAAACTGTTTTTT	CASSQDLSEKLFF
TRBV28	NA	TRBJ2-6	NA	TGTGCCAGCAGTTTAGCAGCGGCTGGGGCCAACGTCCTGACTTTC	CASSLAAAGANVLTF
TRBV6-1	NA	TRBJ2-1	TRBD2	TGTGCCAGCAGTGAAGCGGCTAGCGGGGGATCCTACAATGAGCAGTTCTTC	CASSEAASGGSYNEQFF
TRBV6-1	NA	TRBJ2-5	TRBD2	TGTGCCAGCAGTGAATCGGCGGGGGGGCGGGGAGAGACCCAGTACTTC	CASSESAGGRGETQYF
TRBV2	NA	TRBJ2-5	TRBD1	TGTGCCACCGACAGGGGCCAAGAGACCCAGTACTTC	CATDRGQETQYF
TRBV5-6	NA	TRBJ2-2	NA	TGTGCCAGCAGCTCCAGGGGTCCTGACACCGGGGAGCTGTTTTTT	CASSSRGPDTGELFF
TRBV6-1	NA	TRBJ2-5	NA	TGTGCCAGCAGTGAAGCTTTACAGGGTGGCCAAGAGACCCAGTACTTC	CASSEALQGGQETQYF
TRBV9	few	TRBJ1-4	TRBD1	TGTGCCAGCAGCGGGACAGGGGATGAAAAACTGTTTTTT	CASSGTGDEKLFF
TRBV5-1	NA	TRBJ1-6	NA	TGCGCCAGCAGCGAGACGGGTCAGTATAATTCACCCCTCCACTTT	CASSETGQYNSPLHF
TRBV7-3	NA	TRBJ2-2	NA	TGTGCCAGCAGCCCGACTTACACCGGGGAGCTGTTTTTT	CASSPTYTGELFF
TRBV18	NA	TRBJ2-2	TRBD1	TGTGCCAGCTCACCACGAGGGACAGACCTTACGAACACCGGGGAGCTGTTTTTT	CASSPRGTDLTNTGELFF
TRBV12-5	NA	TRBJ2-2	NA	TGTGCTAGTGGTTTGAGTCGGGGGGAGCTGTTTTTT	CASGLSRGELFF
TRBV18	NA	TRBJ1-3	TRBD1	TGTGCCAGCTCACCAACGGCCGGGGGCTCAGGGGGCGGAAACACCATATATTTT	CASSPTAGGSGGGNTIYF
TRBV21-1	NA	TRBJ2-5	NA	TGTGCCAGCAGCAACGCGACAGGGTTTAACAAAGAGACCCAGTACTTC	CASSNATGFNKETQYF
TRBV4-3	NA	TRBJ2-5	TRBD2	TGCGCCAGCAGCCAAGCGAGCGGGGCCTCGCAGAGGGAGACCCAGTACTTC	CASSQASGASQRETQYF
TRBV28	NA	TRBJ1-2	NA	TGTGCCAGCAGTGCCGGCTTGGGGCGGGGCTACACCTTC	CASSAGLGRGYTF
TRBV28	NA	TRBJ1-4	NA	TGTGCCAGCAGTTCCGGCAGGGCTGTTGAAAAACTGTTTTTT	CASSSGRAVEKLFF
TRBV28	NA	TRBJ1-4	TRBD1	TGTGCCAGCAGTCTCTCGACAGGGGCCCTTATGACTAATGAAAAACTGTTTTTT	CASSLSTGALMTNEKLFF
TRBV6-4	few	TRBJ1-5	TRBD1	TGTGCCAGCAGTGTTTCGACAGGGGGTGGGGATCAGCCCCAGCATTTT	CASSVSTGGGDQPQHF
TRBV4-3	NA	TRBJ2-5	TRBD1	TGCGCCAGCAGCCGCTCTTTCCGGACAGGGGGAGAGACCCAGTACTTC	CASSRSFRTGGETQYF
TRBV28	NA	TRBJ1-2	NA	TGTGCCAGCAATCCCACCGGGAAAATAAATTATGGCTACACCTTC	CASNPTGKINYGYTF
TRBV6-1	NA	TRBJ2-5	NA	TGTGCCAGCAGTGAGGGGGCTAGAGGGGGTCAAGAGACCCAGTACTTC	CASSEGARGGQETQYF
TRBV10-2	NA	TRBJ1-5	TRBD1	TGCGCCACCGGGACAGGTGAATCTCCAGCCCAGCATTTT	CATGTGESPAQHF
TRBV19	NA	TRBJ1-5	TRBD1	TGTGCCAGTAGTATTCCCGGGGACAGGGTAAATCAGCCCCAGCATTTT	CASSIPGDRVNQPQHF
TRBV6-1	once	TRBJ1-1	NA	TGTGCCACCCAATACACTGAAGCTTTCTTT	CATQYTEAFF
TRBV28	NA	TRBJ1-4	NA	TGTGCCAGCAGTTTAGGGGGGAGGGTTAATGAAAAACTGTTTTTT	CASSLGGRVNEKLFF
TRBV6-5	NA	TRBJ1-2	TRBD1	TGTGCCAGCAGTTACGCGGGACAGGGGTCCTATGGCTACACCTTC	CASSYAGQGSYGYTF
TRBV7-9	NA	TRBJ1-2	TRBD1	TGTGCCAGCAGCTTACGGACAGGGGGACCCTATGGCTACACCTTC	CASSLRTGGPYGYTF
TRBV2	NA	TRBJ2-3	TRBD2	TGTGCCAGCACCCTCGGGGGGGGACGGGTCACAGATACGCAGTATTTT	CASTLGGGRVTDTQYF
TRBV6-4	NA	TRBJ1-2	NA	TGTGCCAGCAGTCCGAGGGGGATTGATGGCTACACCTTC	CASSPRGIDGYTF
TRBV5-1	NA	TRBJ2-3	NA	TGCGCCAGCAGCTTAGGCGGGGCCCAAGATACGCAGTATTTT	CASSLGGAQDTQYF
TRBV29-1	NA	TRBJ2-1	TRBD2	TGCAGCGTTCAACGTGGACTAGCGGGGGGCTACAATGAGCAGTTCTTC	CSVQRGLAGGYNEQFF
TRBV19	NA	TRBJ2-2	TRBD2	TGTGCCAGTAGTATAAGAGGGAGGGAGCTAACCGGGGAGCTGTTTTTT	CASSIRGRELTGELFF
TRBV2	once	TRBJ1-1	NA	TGTGCCAGCACCAGGGTGTCTGAAGCTTTCTTT	CASTRVSEAFF
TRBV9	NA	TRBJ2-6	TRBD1	TGTGCCAGCAGCGTAGTATCGACAGGGGGCAACGTTCGTGGGGCCAACGTCCTGACTTTC	CASSVVSTGGNVRGANVLTF
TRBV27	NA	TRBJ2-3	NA	TGTGCCAGCAGTTTATTTATCTCCACAGATACGCAGTATTTT	CASSLFISTDTQYF
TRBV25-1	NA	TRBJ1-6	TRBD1	TGTGCCAGCAGTGAATATACGGTAGGGACAGTTGATTCACCCCTCCACTTT	CASSEYTVGTVDSPLHF
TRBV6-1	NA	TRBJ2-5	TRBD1	TGTGCCAGCAGGGAACCGGGACAGGTTGGGAAAGAGACCCAGTACTTC	CASREPGQVGKETQYF
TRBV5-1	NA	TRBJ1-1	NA	TGCGCCAGCAGCCCTCTGGGGGGGCGCGTGGACCTAATGGGGGAAGCTTTCTTT	CASSPLGGRVDLMGEAFF
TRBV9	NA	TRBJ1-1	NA	TGTGCCAGCAGCGTAGGGCAGAACCTGAACACTGAAGCTTTCTTT	CASSVGQNLNTEAFF
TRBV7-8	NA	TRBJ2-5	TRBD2	TGTGCCAGCAGCTTATGGGCTAGCGGAGACCAAGAGACCCAGTACTTC	CASSLWASGDQETQYF
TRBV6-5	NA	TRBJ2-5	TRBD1	TGTGCCAGCAGTTACTCGGGACAGAGCCTCCAAGAGACCCAGTACTTC	CASSYSGQSLQETQYF
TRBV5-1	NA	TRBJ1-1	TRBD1	TGCGCCAGCGGCAAACAGGGGAGTGCTGAAGCTTTCTTT	CASGKQGSAEAFF
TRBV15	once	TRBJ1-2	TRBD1	TGTGCCACCAGCAGCCCTGATCCGGGACAGGCTCCCTATGGCTACACCTTC	CATSSPDPGQAPYGYTF
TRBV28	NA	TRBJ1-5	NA	TGTGCCAGCAGTGGGTTAGCGAGCTCCACCTATCAGCCCCAGCATTTT	CASSGLASSTYQPQHF
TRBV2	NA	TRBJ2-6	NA	TGTGCCAGCAGTGAAAGGGGAGGTGGGGCCAACGTCCTGACTTTC	CASSERGGGANVLTF